This T cell receptor (beta chain) was recovered during a study of CD8 T cells in ankylosing spondylitis. Quantitative barcoded 5'-RACE was used to prepare TCR beta libraries. TCRdb called the 5' RACE reads again in MiXCR, with one record for every CDR3 protein. This table holds approximately 130,000 distinct CDR3 sequences, about an eighth found once. General study findings and limits: One TCR beta motif, made up of eight or nine highly homologous variants, appeared characteristic of ankylosing spondylitis blood. Significantly higher representation of disease-linked clones was reported for matched ankylosing spondylitis synovial fluid. Earlier reports found some motif variants in synovial fluid and blood in reactive arthritis.

The CDR3 extends over 15 amino acids. V trimming: 6 bases; J trimming: 1 base; junction bases outside the gene matches: 5. Germline values: CDR1 MNHEY, CDR2 SVGEGT. This clonotype was detected a few times. The antigen remains unidentified. Sequenced: blood, either unsorted or a sorted T cell fraction (not recorded which). V gene TRBV6-2 or TRBV6-3 combines with J gene TRBJ2-5; TRBD2 agrees at 10 bases. This clonotype was obtained from a female donor with ankylosing spondylitis or in good health (not recorded which). Here the CDR3 reads CASSMGLAFQETQYF. The CDR3 region has the DNA TGTGCCAGCAGCATGGGACTAGCGTTCCAAGAGACCCAGTACTTC.